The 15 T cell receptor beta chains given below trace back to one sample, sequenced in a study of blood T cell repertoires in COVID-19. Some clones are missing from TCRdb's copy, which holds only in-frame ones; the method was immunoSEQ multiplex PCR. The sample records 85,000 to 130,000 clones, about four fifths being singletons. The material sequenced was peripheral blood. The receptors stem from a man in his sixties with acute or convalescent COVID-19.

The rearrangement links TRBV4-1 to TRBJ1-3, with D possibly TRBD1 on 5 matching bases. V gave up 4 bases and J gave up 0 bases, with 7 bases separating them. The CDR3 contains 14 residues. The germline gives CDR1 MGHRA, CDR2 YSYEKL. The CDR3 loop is CASSRQNSGNTIYF. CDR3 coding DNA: TGCGCCAGCAGCCGACAGAACTCTGGAAACACCATATATTTT.

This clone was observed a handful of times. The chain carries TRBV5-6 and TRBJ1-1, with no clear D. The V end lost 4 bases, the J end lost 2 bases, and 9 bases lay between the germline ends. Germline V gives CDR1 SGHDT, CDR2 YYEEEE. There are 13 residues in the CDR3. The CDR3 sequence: CASSGTANTEAFF. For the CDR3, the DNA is TGTGCCAGCAGCGGTACTGCCAACACTGAAGCTTTCTTT.

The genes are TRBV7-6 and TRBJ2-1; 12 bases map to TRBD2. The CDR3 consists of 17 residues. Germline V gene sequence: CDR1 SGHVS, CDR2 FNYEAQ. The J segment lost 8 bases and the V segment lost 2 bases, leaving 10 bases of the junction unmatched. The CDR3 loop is CASSLSPPLAGGDEQFF. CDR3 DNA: TGTGCCAGCAGCTTAAGCCCCCCGCTAGCGGGAGGGGATGAGCAGTTCTTC.

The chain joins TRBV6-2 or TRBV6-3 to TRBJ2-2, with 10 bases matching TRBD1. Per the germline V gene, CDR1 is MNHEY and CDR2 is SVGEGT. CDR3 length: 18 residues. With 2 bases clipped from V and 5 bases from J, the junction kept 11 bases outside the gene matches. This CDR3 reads CASSYRHPGQGLTGELFF. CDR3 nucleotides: TGTGCCAGCAGTTACCGCCACCCGGGACAGGGGCTAACCGGGGAGCTGTTTTTT.

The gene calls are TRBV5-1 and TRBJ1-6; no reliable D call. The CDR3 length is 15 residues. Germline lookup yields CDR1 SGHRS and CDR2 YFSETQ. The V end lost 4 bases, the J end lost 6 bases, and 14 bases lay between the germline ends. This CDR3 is CASSPADGSNSPLHF. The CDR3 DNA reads TGCGCCAGCAGCCCCGCGGATGGTTCTAATTCACCCCTCCACTTT.

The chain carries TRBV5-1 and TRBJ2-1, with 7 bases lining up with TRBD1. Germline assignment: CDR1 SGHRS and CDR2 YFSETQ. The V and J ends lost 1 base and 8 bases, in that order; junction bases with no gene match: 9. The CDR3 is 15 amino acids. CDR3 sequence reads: CASSLWVDRVDEQFF. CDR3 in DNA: TGCGCCAGCAGCTTGTGGGTAGACAGGGTCGATGAGCAGTTCTTC.

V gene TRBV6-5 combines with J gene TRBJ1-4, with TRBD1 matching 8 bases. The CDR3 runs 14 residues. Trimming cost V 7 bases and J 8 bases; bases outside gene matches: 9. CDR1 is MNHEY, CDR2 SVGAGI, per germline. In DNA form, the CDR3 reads TGTGCCAGCAAAACCGGGACAGGAGAGGAAAAACTGTTTTTT. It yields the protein CASKTGTGEEKLFF.

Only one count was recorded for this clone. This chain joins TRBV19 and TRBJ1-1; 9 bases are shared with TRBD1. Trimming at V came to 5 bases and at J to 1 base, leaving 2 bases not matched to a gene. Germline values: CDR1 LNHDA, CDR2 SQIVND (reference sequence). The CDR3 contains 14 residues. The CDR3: CASSPGQGNTEAFF. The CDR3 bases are TGTGCCAGTAGTCCGGGACAGGGGAACACTGAAGCTTTCTTT.

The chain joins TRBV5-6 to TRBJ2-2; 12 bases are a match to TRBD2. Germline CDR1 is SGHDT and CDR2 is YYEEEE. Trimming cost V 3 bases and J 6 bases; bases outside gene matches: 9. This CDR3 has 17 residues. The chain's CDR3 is CASSYGLAGYFPGELFF. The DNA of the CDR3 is TGTGCCAGCAGCTACGGACTAGCGGGATATTTTCCCGGGGAGCTGTTTTTT.

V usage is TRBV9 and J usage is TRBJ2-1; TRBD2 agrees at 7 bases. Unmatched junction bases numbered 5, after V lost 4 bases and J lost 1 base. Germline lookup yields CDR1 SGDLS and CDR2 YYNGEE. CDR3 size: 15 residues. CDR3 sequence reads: CASSTPSGSYNEQFF. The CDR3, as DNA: TGTGCCAGCAGCACTCCTAGCGGATCCTACAATGAGCAGTTCTTC.

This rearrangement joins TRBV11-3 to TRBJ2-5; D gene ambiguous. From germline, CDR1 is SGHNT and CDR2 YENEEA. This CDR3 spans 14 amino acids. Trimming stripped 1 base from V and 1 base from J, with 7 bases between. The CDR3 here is CASSLVSSQETQYF. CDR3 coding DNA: TGTGCCAGCAGCTTAGTATCCAGCCAAGAGACCCAGTACTTC.

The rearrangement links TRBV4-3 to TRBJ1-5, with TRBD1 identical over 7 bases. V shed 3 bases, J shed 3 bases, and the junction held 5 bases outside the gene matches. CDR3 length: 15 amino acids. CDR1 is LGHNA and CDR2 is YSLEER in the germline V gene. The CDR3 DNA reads TGCGCCAGCAGCCAGCAGACAGGGTACAATCAGCCCCAGCATTTT. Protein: CASSQQTGYNQPQHF.

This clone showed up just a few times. The CDR3 sequence: CASSISGLGGNQPQHF. CDR3 sequence (DNA): TGTGCCAGTAGTATTTCTGGACTTGGGGGCAATCAGCCCCAGCATTTT. The rearrangement uses TRBV19 and TRBJ1-5; no clear D gene. This CDR3 contains 16 residues. Germline CDR1 is LNHDA and CDR2 is SQIVND (reference sequence). Trimming shortened V by 3 bases and J by 2 bases, and 14 bases separated the two germline ends.

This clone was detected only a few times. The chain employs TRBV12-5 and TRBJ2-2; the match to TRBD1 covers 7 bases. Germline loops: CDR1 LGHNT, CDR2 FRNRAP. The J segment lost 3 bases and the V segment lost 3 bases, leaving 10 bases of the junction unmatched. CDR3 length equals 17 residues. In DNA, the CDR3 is TGTGCTAGTGGTTTCCACTTGAGGGGGCCCTACACCGGGGAGCTGTTTTTT. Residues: CASGFHLRGPYTGELFF.

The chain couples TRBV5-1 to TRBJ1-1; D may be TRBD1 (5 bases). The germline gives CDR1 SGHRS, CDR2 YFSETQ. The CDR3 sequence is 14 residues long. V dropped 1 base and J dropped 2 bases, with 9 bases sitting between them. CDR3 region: CASSLLGANTEAFF. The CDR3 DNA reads TGCGCCAGCAGCTTGCTAGGGGCAAACACTGAAGCTTTCTTT.